The 26 T cell receptor beta chains below come from one sample, sequenced in a study of blood T cells in healthy people across ages. Sample-barcoded 5' priming and a J-beta primer mix drove a second PCR of 7 to 11 cycles. TCRdb processed the 5' RACE reads anew with MiXCR; each CDR3 protein has one entry. The table has 1 million or so distinct CDR3 sequences, 45% seen once. Material for sequencing was blood. The receptors come from a woman aged 55-69 years in good health.

The rearrangement uses TRBV12-3 or TRBV12-4 and TRBJ2-4; 11 bases fit TRBD2. With V trimmed by 5 bases and J by 10 bases, 7 bases remained unmatched. This CDR3 comprises 14 residues. CDR3 sequence reads: CASSPLAGEGIQYF. DNA for the CDR3: TGTGCCAGCAGTCCACTAGCGGGAGAAGGGATTCAGTACTTC.

The gene calls are TRBV11-3 and TRBJ2-3; no clear D. CDR3 length: 11 amino acids. Germline V gene sequence: CDR1 SGHNT, CDR2 YENEEA. Trimming removed 5 bases at V and 6 bases at J, with 6 bases between. CDR3 in amino acids: CASSIHDTQYF. Here the CDR3 DNA reads TGTGCCAGCAGCATACATGATACGCAGTATTTT. The complete variable domain, with remaining parts taken from reference TRBV11-3 and TRBJ2-3, reads EAGVVQSPRYKIIEKKQPVAFWCNPISGHNTLYWYLQNLGQGPELLIRYENEEAVDDSQLPKDRFSAERLKGVDSTLKIQPAELGDSAVYLCASSIHDTQYFGPGTRLTVL.

The V and J genes are TRBV28 and TRBJ2-1; TRBD2 matches at 10 bases. The length of the CDR3 is 15 residues. Looked up from germline, CDR1 is MDHEN and CDR2 is SYDVKM. V lost 3 bases and J lost 6; bases outside the gene matches: 5. As DNA, the CDR3 is TGTGCCAGCAGTTTGCTAGCGGGAGTTTTCAATGAGCAGTTCTTC. As protein: CASSLLAGVFNEQFF. The variable domain in full, completed from reference TRBV28 and TRBJ2-1, reads DVKVTQSSRYLVKRTGEKVFLECVQDMDHENMFWYRQDPGLGLRLIYFSYDVKMKEKGDIPEGYSVSREKKERFSLILESASTNQTSMYLCASSLLAGVFNEQFFGPGTRLTVL.

This chain joins TRBV20-1 and TRBJ2-3; D ambiguous. Trimming took off 1 base at V and 0 bases at J, with 8 bases between the two ends. Germline loops: CDR1 DFQATT, CDR2 SNEGSKA (reference sequence). The CDR3 runs to 14 residues. This CDR3 reads CSARAMTSTDTQYF. DNA for the CDR3: TGCAGTGCTAGAGCCATGACTAGCACAGATACGCAGTATTTT.

This clonotype has a count of ten or more. The genes are TRBV9 and TRBJ2-5; TRBD1 is a possible D gene (7 bases). The V end lost 1 base, the J end lost 7 bases, and 8 bases lay between the germline ends. CDR1 is SGDLS and CDR2 is YYNGEE in the germline V gene. This CDR3 spans 12 amino acids. The CDR3 DNA reads as TGTGCCAGCAGCGTACAGGGGGGGACCCAGTACTTC. Its protein is CASSVQGGTQYF. The entire variable domain, with the rest obtained from reference TRBV9 and TRBJ2-5, is as follows: DSGVTQTPKHLITATGQRVTLRCSPRSGDLSVYWYQQSLDQGLQFLIQYYNGEERAKGNILERFSAQQFPDLHSELNLSSLELGDSALYFCASSVQGGTQYFGPGTRLLVL.

The CDR3 DNA reads TGTGCCACCAGCAGAAACCCGACTAGCGGGGCAAGAGGTGAGCAGTTCTTC. It yields the protein CATSRNPTSGARGEQFF. The chain is built from TRBV15 and TRBJ2-1; 11 bases fit TRBD2. CDR1 LNHNV and CDR2 YYDKDF come from the germline V gene (reference sequence). This CDR3 is 17 amino acids long. The V and J ends lost 2 bases and 9 bases, in that order; junction bases with no gene match: 12.

V is TRBV6-5 and J is TRBJ2-7, with TRBD2 identical over 7 bases. This CDR3 has 16 residues. CDR1 is MNHEY, CDR2 SVGAGI, per germline. V was clipped by 0 bases and J by 4 bases; unmatched bases: 9. CDR3 residues: CASSYSSGGRGYEQYF. CDR3 in DNA: TGTGCCAGCAGTTACTCGTCCGGGGGGAGGGGTTACGAGCAGTACTTC.

The chain couples TRBV30 to TRBJ2-3; 14 positions agree with TRBD2. Looked up from germline, CDR1 is GTSNPN and CDR2 is SVGIG (reference sequence). The CDR3 extends over 20 amino acids. Trimming took 2 bases from V and 3 from J; bases not matched to a gene: 16. CDR3 bases: TGTGCCTGGAGTATACTAGCTGTGGGGACTAGCGGGAGTATGACAGATACGCAGTATTTT. It yields the protein CAWSILAVGTSGSMTDTQYF.

The sample holds a few counts of this clonotype. This chain connects TRBV6-8 to TRBJ1-2; D possibly corresponds to TRBD1 (6 bases). This CDR3 is built from 15 residues. Germline CDR1 reads MNHGY; CDR2 reads SAAAGT. The V end lost 6 bases, the J end lost 4 bases, and 18 bases lay between the germline ends. The CDR3 is CASSHRAGESYGYTF. CDR3 bases: TGTGCCAGCAGCCACCGGGCAGGGGAGAGCTATGGCTACACCTTC.

This clonotype was recorded at least ten times. The V gene is TRBV13, the J gene TRBJ2-1; D gene unclear. V shed 0 bases and J shed 3 bases, with 3 bases lying between them. The CDR3 sequence is 13 residues long. CDR1 and CDR2 (germline): PRHDT, FYEKMQ (reference sequence). The CDR3 DNA reads as TGTGCCAGCAGCTTAGGGTTCTACAATGAGCAGTTCTTC. Translation: CASSLGFYNEQFF.

Only a few counts were recorded for this clonotype. The rearrangement uses TRBV3-1 and TRBJ2-6; TRBD2 might be the D (5 bases). CDR3 size: 18 residues. The germline V and J ends were trimmed by 0 bases and 5 bases, with 17 bases remaining between them. Germline assignment: CDR1 LGHDT and CDR2 YNNKEL (reference sequence). The CDR3 coding sequence is TGTGCCAGCAGCCAAGAGGGTGGGGAGCGTTCAAGGGCCAACGTCCTGACTTTC. Its protein product is CASSQEGGERSRANVLTF.

The genes are TRBV5-1 and TRBJ2-7, with D unclear. The CDR3 covers 12 residues. The germline V and J ends were trimmed by 0 bases and 3 bases, with 4 bases remaining between them. Germline V gene data show CDR1 as SGHRS and CDR2 as YFSETQ. For the CDR3, the DNA is TGCGCCAGCAGCTTGGAGTTCTACGAGCAGTACTTC. Amino acids: CASSLEFYEQYF.

This chain's CDR3 is CASNRRGKSYEQYF. CDR3 nucleotides: TGTGCCAGCAACCGACGGGGGAAGTCCTACGAGCAGTACTTC. This chain joins TRBV21-1 and TRBJ2-7; the table assigns TRBD1, which was not confirmed against the DNA. TRBV21-1 is annotated as a pseudogene. This CDR3 has 14 amino acids.

This clonotype was seen a handful of times. The genes are TRBV2 and TRBJ2-1, with unresolved D. The CDR3 has 13 amino acids. Germline-derived CDR1 and CDR2 are SNHLY and FYNNEI. With 7 bases removed from V and 4 bases from J, the gap between germline ends came to 11 bases. CDR3 bases: TGTGCCAGCAAGGGCAGTGAATACAATGAGCAGTTCTTC. It translates to CASKGSEYNEQFF.

This clonotype came up a few times. V usage is TRBV20-1 and J usage is TRBJ2-2; 12 bases align to TRBD2. The CDR3 is 16 residues long. Germline V gives CDR1 DFQATT, CDR2 SNEGSKA (reference sequence). Trimming at V came to 0 bases and at J to 4 bases, leaving 3 bases not matched to a gene. In DNA, the CDR3 is TGCAGTGCTAGAGATCGGGGACTAGCGGGCACCGGGGAGCTGTTTTTT. It yields the protein CSARDRGLAGTGELFF.

This clonotype occurred a few times. The rearrangement uses TRBV3-1 and TRBJ2-5; 7 bases fit TRBD2. This CDR3 is built from 16 residues. Losses at the gene ends were 0 bases for V and 5 bases for J; bases not matched to a gene: 9. CDR1 and CDR2 (germline): LGHDT, YNNKEL (reference sequence). CDR3 in amino acids: CASSQESAGVVETQYF. DNA for the CDR3: TGTGCCAGCAGCCAAGAATCGGCGGGAGTAGTTGAGACCCAGTACTTC.

This clonotype was observed a handful of times. The chain employs TRBV2 and TRBJ2-1, with D perhaps TRBD2 (6 bases). This CDR3 region has 15 residues. Germline values: CDR1 SNHLY, CDR2 FYNNEI. The V and J ends lost 2 bases and 2 bases respectively, with 10 bases between them. CDR3 coding DNA: TGTGCCAGCAGTGAATGGGGGGATCCCTACAATGAGCAGTTCTTC. Its translation is CASSEWGDPYNEQFF. The complete variable domain, with remaining parts taken from reference TRBV2 and TRBJ2-1, reads EPEVTQTPSHQVTQMGQEVILRCVPISNHLYFYWYRQILGQKVEFLVSFYNNEISEKSEIFDDQFSVERPDGSNFTLKIRSTKLEDSAMYFCASSEWGDPYNEQFFGPGTRLTVL.

The chain employs TRBV6-5 and TRBJ1-1; maybe TRBD1 (6 bases). Deletions cut 6 bases from V and 2 bases from J, with 19 bases between. This CDR3 spans 16 amino acids. CDR1 is MNHEY, CDR2 SVGAGI, per germline. The DNA for the CDR3 is TGTGCCAGCAGCTCAGTAGGGGGAGGTCGTAACACTGAAGCTTTCTTT. Amino acid sequence: CASSSVGGGRNTEAFF.

The chain uses TRBV7-9 and TRBJ2-7; 7 bases fit TRBD2. The ends lost 8 bases at V and 2 bases at J; junction bases unmatched: 12. Germline CDR1 reads SEHNR; CDR2 reads FQNEAQ (reference sequence). This CDR3 contains 15 residues. CDR3 loop: CASSGEGKTTYEQYF. The CDR3 region has the DNA TGTGCCAGCTCCGGGGAGGGGAAGACGACCTACGAGCAGTACTTC.

This clonotype was counted a few times. V usage is TRBV15 and J usage is TRBJ2-5; D is perhaps TRBD1 (5 bases). The J call is uncertain, as TRBJ2-7 better fits the DNA end. From germline, CDR1 is LNHNV and CDR2 YYDKDF (reference sequence). The CDR3 extends over 13 amino acids. The CDR3 nucleotides read TGTGCCACCAGCAGAGGACAGACATACGAGCAGTACTTC. Translation: CATSRGQTYEQYF.

This clonotype was observed at least ten times. This rearrangement joins TRBV9 to TRBJ1-1, with 7 nucleotides matching TRBD1. This CDR3 has 15 amino acids. V was clipped by 4 bases and J by 0 bases; unmatched bases: 6. CDR1 is SGDLS, CDR2 YYNGEE, per germline. The CDR3 DNA reads TGTGCCAGCAGCATAGGAGGGGGCATGAACACTGAAGCTTTCTTT. Translated: CASSIGGGMNTEAFF.

This chain uses TRBV20-1 with TRBJ1-1, with a tentative D call TRBD1 (6 bases). Trimming cost V 4 bases and J 3 bases, with 21 bases left between them. Germline V gene sequence: CDR1 DFQATT, CDR2 SNEGSKA (reference sequence). This CDR3 is built from 16 residues. CDR3 protein: CSATHVQGRLDTEAFF. The CDR3 DNA reads as TGCAGTGCTACCCACGTTCAGGGGCGCCTAGACACTGAAGCTTTCTTT.

This clonotype was detected a few times. The CDR3 region is CASRSSFFVEQFF. The CDR3, as DNA: TGTGCCAGCAGGTCCAGCTTCTTCGTTGAGCAGTTCTTC. This rearrangement joins TRBV12-3 or TRBV12-4 to TRBJ2-1; D not resolved. V was cut by 6 bases and J by 9 bases, with 15 bases left in between. The CDR3 spans 13 residues.

This clonotype turned up a few times. This CDR3 reads CASVGLTYEQYF. The CDR3 DNA sequence: TGTGCCAGCGTCGGCTTAACTTACGAGCAGTACTTC. The chain is built from TRBV6-5 and TRBJ2-7; D is unresolved. The CDR3 length is 12 residues. CDR1 and CDR2 (germline): MNHEY, SVGAGI. V lost 8 bases and J lost 4, with 12 bases in between.

The chain has TRBV18 and TRBJ2-2, with D maybe TRBD1 (5 bases). CDR3 length: 14 amino acids. V was pared by 1 base and J by 4 bases, with 7 bases between. Germline V gene sequence: CDR1 KGHSH, CDR2 LQKENI. The CDR3 loop is CASSPLDSTGELFF. The CDR3 DNA reads as TGTGCCAGCTCACCACTTGACAGCACCGGGGAGCTGTTTTTT.

The chain is built from TRBV25-1 and TRBJ1-6; 8 bases are shared with TRBD1. V shed 11 bases and J 13 bases; nucleotides not matched to a gene: 13. CDR1 MGHDK and CDR2 SYGVNS come from the germline V gene. The CDR3 runs 13 residues. CDR3 protein: CACNQGAYDPLHF. The CDR3 nucleotides read TGTGCCTGCAACCAGGGGGCCTACGATCCCCTCCACTTT.